This T cell receptor beta chain appears in the sequencing data of a study of spatial heterogeneity in lung cancer. Every TCR cDNA molecule bore a unique molecular identifier. TCRdb re-analysed the 5' RACE reads in MiXCR, keeping a single row per CDR3 protein. This sample has about 17,000 distinct CDR3 sequences, with less than 7.5% found just once. Study-level findings and limits: For expanded intratumoral alpha and beta TCRs, counts tracked tumor mutation counts. In tumor T cells, estimated coverage reached roughly 7% for alpha chains and approximately 12% for beta chains.

Time point given: sample taken at primary tumor resection. Sequencing was performed on whole RNA extracted from tumor and nontumor lung tissue, or from frozen PBMC, and the material was left unsorted. The CDR3 has 13 amino acids. V dropped 4 bases and J dropped 1; count of bases not matched to a gene: 2. In germline, CDR1 is DFQATT, CDR2 SNEGSKA (reference sequence). Relative to its sample, this clonotype is medium-sized (0.01 to 0.1%). The antigen remains undetermined. The TCR originated in a male donor with early-stage non-small cell lung cancer. This specimen consisted of lung tumor tissue, obtained at surgery. V is TRBV20-1 and J is TRBJ2-7, with 9 bases matching TRBD1. The CDR3 DNA sequence: TGCAGTGCTAAGGGGACAGGGTCCTACGAGCAGTACTTC. Translated, it gives CSAKGTGSYEQYF.